This T cell receptor beta chain was sequenced in a study of a mutant IDH1 vaccine in newly diagnosed glioma. Study-level results: 80% to 95% of patients showed vaccine-induced immune responses across multiple MHC alleles.

The repertoire was sequenced with immunoSEQ multiplex PCR; TCRdb's copy has only in-frame clones and lacks some. The sample has around 92,000 clones, 83% seen once. With respect to this clone: What it recognizes is unknown.

Indicated time point: baseline, week 1 (first vaccination visit). Treatment here: pre-vaccination baseline after standard-of-care therapy. The donors' diagnosis was new WHO grade 3 or 4 astrocytoma that was IDH1-mutant and ATRX-lost. This TCR was recovered from a woman aged 45-60 years with glioma. The sequencing here drew on PBMCs, taken from a glioma patient treated with radiotherapy, temozolomide or both.

The CDR3 spells CASSHRDREAEQYF. Here the CDR3 DNA reads TGTGCCAGTAGTCACCGGGACCGCGAAGCCGAGCAGTACTTC. The chain carries TRBV19 and TRBJ2-7, with D perhaps given as TRBD1 or TRBD2 (5 bases each). Per the germline V gene, CDR1 is LNHDA and CDR2 is SQIVND (reference sequence). The CDR3 extends over 14 amino acids. The V gene lost 5 bases and the J gene lost 6 bases, with 17 bases spanning the gap.